One and the same sample provided the 20 T cell receptor beta chains below, sequenced in a study of T cell repertoires in cytomegalovirus infection. Their recognized antigens are unknown. TCRdb analysed the reads with MiXCR anew, one entry per CDR3 protein. The sample holds 550,000 to 850,000 distinct CDR3 sequences, roughly 30% seen once. The material was cultured PBMCs, obtained from culture after CMV antigen stimulation. These receptors originate from a human donor in good health (CMV status not recorded). Some clones in this sample may be carry-over from other donors' samples.

This clonotype came up a few times. V is TRBV7-8 and J is TRBJ1-1; tentatively, D is TRBD1 (6 bases). V lost 6 bases to trimming and J lost 3 bases, with 23 bases between them. The CDR3 loop spans 17 amino acids. The germline V gene has CDR1 SGHVS and CDR2 FQNEAQ. The DNA of the CDR3 is TGTGCCAGCAGACAAGTGGGGGCAGGGAGTTTGGACACTGAAGCTTTCTTT. It is translated as CASRQVGAGSLDTEAFF.

This clonotype came up a few times. This chain joins TRBV7-9 and TRBJ1-3, with D unclear. The CDR3 extends over 14 amino acids. V dropped 1 base and J dropped 7 bases, with 11 bases sitting between them. Germline-derived CDR1 and CDR2 are SEHNR and FQNEAQ (reference sequence). CDR3 amino acids: CASSLGGPQNTIYF. The CDR3 DNA reads TGTGCCAGCAGCTTAGGAGGGCCCCAGAACACCATATATTTT. The complete variable domain, with remaining parts taken from reference TRBV7-9 and TRBJ1-3, reads DTGVSQNPRHKITKRGQNVTFRCDPISEHNRLYWYRQTLGQGPEFLTYFQNEAQLEKSRLLSDRFSAERPKGSFSTLEIQRTEQGDSAMYLCASSLGGPQNTIYFGEGSWLTVV.

This clonotype was seen at least ten times. The CDR3 DNA is TGTGCCAGCGCCGCGGGGGGGGGGATATACAATGAGCAGTTCTTC. This gives the protein CASAAGGGIYNEQFF. The rearrangement links TRBV7-2 to TRBJ2-1; TRBD2 agrees at 9 bases. V trimming: 8 bases; J trimming: 4 bases; junction bases outside the gene matches: 9. Per germline, CDR1 SGHTA and CDR2 FQGNSA. CDR3 size: 15 residues.

The CDR3 DNA reads TGTGCTAGTGGTTTGCTTCGCGGGAGTATCCACGAGCAGTACTTC. Translation: CASGLLRGSIHEQYF. The chain combines TRBV12-5 with TRBJ2-7; 7 bases are a match to TRBD2. The junction had 9 bases not matched to a gene; V was cut back by 2 bases and J by 5 bases. This CDR3 contains 15 residues. Germline CDR1 and CDR2: LGHNT and FRNRAP.

This clonotype occurred a few times. V usage is TRBV7-6 and J usage is TRBJ2-2; tentatively, D is TRBD2 (5 bases). The CDR3 length is 16 residues. Trimming removed 1 base at V and 0 bases at J, with 9 bases between. Germline CDR1 and CDR2: SGHVS and FNYEAQ. CDR3: CASSLVSAANTGELFF. Here the CDR3 DNA reads TGTGCCAGCAGCTTAGTTTCAGCGGCGAACACCGGGGAGCTGTTTTTT. Filled out from reference TRBV7-6 and TRBJ2-2, the complete variable domain reads GAGVSQSPRYKVTKRGQDVALRCDPISGHVSLYWYRQALGQGPEFLTYFNYEAQQDKSGLPNDRFSAERPEGSISTLTIQRTEQRDSAMYRCASSLVSAANTGELFFGEGSRLTVL.

The chain is built from TRBV2 and TRBJ2-7, with TRBD1 matching over 7 bases. CDR3 size: 12 residues. V trimming: 9 bases; J trimming: 6 bases; junction bases outside the gene matches: 8. Germline V CDR1 and CDR2: SNHLY, FYNNEI. The CDR3 is CASDRTGGEQYF. CDR3 bases: TGTGCCAGTGACCGGACAGGTGGCGAGCAGTACTTC.

This clonotype occurred a few times. V is TRBV12-3 or TRBV12-4 and J is TRBJ2-4; 7 bases map to TRBD1. The CDR3 has 16 residues. With 5 bases clipped from V and 0 bases from J, the junction kept 7 bases outside the gene matches. The CDR3 nucleotides read TGTGCCAGCAGTCCCGGGACAGCTCTAGCCAAAAACATTCAGTACTTC. Protein sequence: CASSPGTALAKNIQYF.

In its sample, this clonotype was seen a few times. The CDR3 spells CASSMSGSLQETQYF. Here the CDR3 DNA reads TGTGCCAGTAGTATGTCCGGGTCCCTCCAAGAGACCCAGTACTTC. This chain connects TRBV19 to TRBJ2-5; D uncertain. The CDR3 is 15 residues long. The germline V and J ends were trimmed by 3 bases and 1 base, with 12 bases remaining between them. Germline CDR1 reads LNHDA; CDR2 reads SQIVND (reference sequence).

In its sample, this clonotype was seen a few times. The chain uses TRBV7-9 and TRBJ2-7; TRBD1 matches at 9 bases. J was trimmed by 3 bases and V by 6 bases; bases with no gene match: 12. This CDR3 spans 16 amino acids. Looked up from germline, CDR1 is SEHNR and CDR2 is FQNEAQ (reference sequence). As DNA, the CDR3 is TGTGCCAGCAGTTCCCCAACCGGGACAGGGATCTACGAGCAGTACTTC. It translates to CASSSPTGTGIYEQYF. The full variable domain, its missing parts supplied by reference TRBV7-9 and TRBJ2-7, is DTGVSQNPRHKITKRGQNVTFRCDPISEHNRLYWYRQTLGQGPEFLTYFQNEAQLEKSRLLSDRFSAERPKGSFSTLEIQRTEQGDSAMYLCASSSPTGTGIYEQYFGPGTRLTVT.

Written as DNA, the CDR3 is TGCGCCAGCAGCCAAGTAGGAGGAGGGTGGCTGGACGAGCAGTACTTC. This encodes CASSQVGGGWLDEQYF. The chain combines TRBV4-3 with TRBJ2-7, with D possibly matching TRBD2 (6 bases). V was pared by 1 base and J by 5 bases, with 18 bases between. The CDR3 covers 16 residues. The germline V gene encodes CDR1 LGHNA and CDR2 YSLEER.

Only a few counts were recorded for this clonotype. The DNA of the CDR3 is TGTGCCAGCAGCTTAGTACCTAGTGAGGCCCAGCATTTT. Protein: CASSLVPSEAQHF. The rearrangement links TRBV7-8 to TRBJ1-5; the D is unclear. The length of the CDR3 is 13 residues. Germline V gene sequence: CDR1 SGHVS, CDR2 FQNEAQ. Trimming cost V 1 base and J 11 bases, with 12 bases left between them.

This clonotype was observed a handful of times. V usage is TRBV3-1 and J usage is TRBJ2-7; 8 nucleotides align to TRBD1. CDR3 length: 14 residues. J was trimmed by 2 bases and V by 5 bases; bases with no gene match: 5. Germline V gene sequence: CDR1 LGHDT, CDR2 YNNKEL (reference sequence). The DNA for the CDR3 is TGTGCCAGCAGCACGTGGGGACAGGCCTACGAGCAGTACTTC. It codes for CASSTWGQAYEQYF.

This clonotype was recorded at least ten times. V usage is TRBV7-9 and J usage is TRBJ1-3, with D unclear. The V gene lost 0 bases and the J gene lost 4 bases, with 4 bases spanning the gap. CDR1 is SEHNR and CDR2 is FQNEAQ in the germline V gene (reference sequence). This CDR3 is 13 amino acids long. CDR3 amino acids: CASSLATGNTIYF. The CDR3 coding sequence is TGTGCCAGCAGCTTAGCCACCGGAAACACCATATATTTT.

CDR3 sequence reads: CASSILWGGTTEAFF. The DNA for the CDR3 is TGTGCCAGCAGTATCCTATGGGGAGGGACCACTGAAGCTTTCTTT. The chain employs TRBV2 and TRBJ1-1, with a possible D match to TRBD1 (5 bases). Per germline, CDR1 SNHLY and CDR2 FYNNEI. V lost 5 bases, J lost 4 bases, and 17 bases lay in between. The CDR3 spans 15 residues.

This chain connects TRBV12-3 or TRBV12-4 to TRBJ1-5; D ambiguous. The V and J ends lost 5 bases and 1 base respectively, with 6 bases between them. The CDR3 runs to 13 residues. DNA of the CDR3: TGTGCCAGCAGTCTAAAAAGCAATCAGCCCCAGCATTTT. Its translation is CASSLKSNQPQHF.

V gene TRBV19 combines with J gene TRBJ1-5; tentative D call: TRBD1 (5 bases). This CDR3 is built from 15 residues. CDR1 and CDR2 from the germline V gene are LNHDA and SQIVND (reference sequence). V lost 5 bases, J lost 2 bases, and 13 bases lay in between. The CDR3 DNA reads as TGTGCCAGTAGTCGGGGCAGGGCTCGCAATCAGCCCCAGCATTTT. The encoded protein is CASSRGRARNQPQHF.

In this sample, this clonotype turned up many times. The CDR3 coding sequence is TGTGCCAGCAGACTTCCCGGGACTAGCGGCCACCCCCAGTTCTTC. The encoded protein is CASRLPGTSGHPQFF. This chain joins TRBV7-2 and TRBJ2-1, with TRBD2 matching 11 bases. The trim removed 6 bases at V and 13 bases at J, leaving 14 bases unmatched. Looked up from germline, CDR1 is SGHTA and CDR2 is FQGNSA. The CDR3 spans 15 residues.

The V gene is TRBV6-1, the J gene TRBJ1-5; 7 bases are a match to TRBD1. Looked up from germline, CDR1 is MNHNS and CDR2 is SASEGT. J was trimmed by 2 bases and V by 4 bases; bases with no gene match: 8. CDR3 length: 16 residues. The CDR3 protein is CASSVRDRDGNQPQHF. DNA for the CDR3: TGTGCCAGCAGTGTCCGTGACAGGGATGGCAATCAGCCCCAGCATTTT.

The V gene is TRBV5-6, the J gene TRBJ1-1; no reliable D call. The CDR3 has 14 residues. CDR1 and CDR2 from the germline V gene are SGHDT and YYEEEE. The germline V and J ends were trimmed by 1 base and 1 base, with 8 bases remaining between them. The CDR3 reads CASSLKPGNTEAFF. The CDR3 coding sequence is TGTGCCAGCAGCTTGAAACCCGGGAACACTGAAGCTTTCTTT. Based on the CDR3 plus reference TRBV5-6 and TRBJ1-1, the full variable domain is DAGVTQSPTHLIKTRGQQVTLRCSPKSGHDTVSWYQQALGQGPQFIFQYYEEEERQRGNFPDRFSGHQFPNYSSELNVNALLLGDSALYLCASSLKPGNTEAFFGQGTRLTVV.

This clonotype turned up a few times. The V gene is TRBV19, the J gene TRBJ1-1; a weak D match, TRBD1 (6 bases). This CDR3 has 13 amino acids. CDR1 and CDR2 (germline): LNHDA, SQIVND (reference sequence). The V gene lost 8 bases and the J gene lost 3 bases, with 13 bases spanning the gap. This chain's CDR3 is CASGQIEDTEAFF. CDR3 bases: TGTGCCAGTGGACAGATTGAGGACACTGAAGCTTTCTTT.